Following are 18 T cell receptor beta chains from one sample sequenced in a study of T cell changes during pregnancy in multiple sclerosis (dated by TCRdb to about 2019). Libraries were built with the immunoSEQ multiplex PCR assay. TCRdb stores this immuneACCESS table with in-frame sequences only. Part of the clones is absent; in the studies checked, under half of the shortfall reflects unresolved V genes, and no reason is known for the rest. This sample comprises tens of thousands of clones, about 94% of them detected only once. 2% to 3% of the sample goes to the ten largest clones. Here the sequenced sample was peripheral blood, taken in the third trimester of pregnancy. The receptors stem from a female donor with multiple sclerosis, enrolled in a pregnancy study.

The chain combines TRBV15 with TRBJ2-7; TRBD1 might be the D (5 bases). CDR1 is LNHNV, CDR2 YYDKDF, per germline (reference sequence). The CDR3 loop spans 13 amino acids. Trimming took 0 bases from V and 3 from J, leaving 6 bases between them. CDR3 coding DNA: TGTGCCACCAGCAGAGATAGGGGCTACGAGCAGTACTTC. It specifies CATSRDRGYEQYF. The full variable domain, completed using reference TRBV15 and TRBJ2-7, is DAMVIQNPRYQVTQFGKPVTLSCSQTLNHNVMYWYQQKSSQAPKLLFHYYDKDFNNEADTPDNFQSRRPNTSFCFLDIRSPGLGDTAMYLCATSRDRGYEQYFGPGTRLTVT.

The gene calls are TRBV5-8 and TRBJ1-5; D call uncertain. Trimming shortened V by 2 bases and J by 0 bases, and 9 bases separated the two germline ends. Germline CDR1 and CDR2: SGHTS and YDEGEE. This CDR3 region has 15 residues. In nucleotides, the CDR3 is TGTGCCAGCAGCTTTGAGGGAAATAGCAATCAGCCCCAGCATTTT. Amino acids: CASSFEGNSNQPQHF.

The chain joins TRBV7-9 to TRBJ2-1, with D possibly being TRBD1 (5 bases). Trimming left V 4 bases short and J 2 bases short, with 15 bases between. The CDR3 is 16 residues long. Germline V CDR1 and CDR2: SEHNR, FQNEAQ (reference sequence). The CDR3 here is CASSYPQGLAYNEQFF. In DNA form, the CDR3 reads TGTGCCAGCAGCTACCCCCAGGGATTGGCCTACAATGAGCAGTTCTTC.

The chain has TRBV19 and TRBJ2-7; 7 bases align to TRBD1. The ends lost 5 bases at V and 5 bases at J; junction bases unmatched: 12. CDR3 length: 15 residues. The germline gives CDR1 LNHDA, CDR2 SQIVND (reference sequence). DNA for the CDR3: TGTGCCAGTAGTCTCTCCGGGACAGTGACGGACGAGCAGTACTTC. Encoded protein: CASSLSGTVTDEQYF. The full variable domain, in which reference TRBV19 and TRBJ2-7 provide the parts outside the CDR3, is DGGITQSPKYLFRKEGQNVTLSCEQNLNHDAMYWYRQDPGQGLRLIYYSQIVNDFQKGDIAEGYSVSREKKESFPLTVTSAQKNPTAFYLCASSLSGTVTDEQYFGPGTRLTVT.

The chain recombines TRBV6-4 with TRBJ1-1; D unresolved. Trimming removed 4 bases at V and 5 bases at J, with 11 bases between. The V gene's germline CDR1 is MRHNA and CDR2 SNTAGT. This CDR3 comprises 13 residues. The CDR3 sequence is CASSVDRGTEAFF. The CDR3 nucleotides read TGTGCCAGCAGTGTTGACCGAGGGACTGAAGCTTTCTTT.

The CDR3: CASSPDRVGGYTF. The CDR3 DNA follows: TGCGCCAGCAGCCCGGACAGGGTGGGGGGCTACACCTTC. The chain has TRBV5-1 and TRBJ1-2, with 8 bases identical to TRBD1. CDR1 and CDR2 from the germline V gene are SGHRS and YFSETQ. Losses at the gene ends were 4 bases for V and 8 bases for J; bases not matched to a gene: 7. The CDR3 length is 13 residues.

The chain employs TRBV15 and TRBJ2-3, with D maybe TRBD1 (5 bases). In germline, CDR1 is LNHNV, CDR2 YYDKDF (reference sequence). The CDR3 runs 16 residues. The V gene lost 0 bases and the J gene lost 0 bases, with 10 bases spanning the gap. In DNA form, the CDR3 reads TGTGCCACCAGCAGAGATCAGGGTCCTAGCACAGATACGCAGTATTTT. Encoded protein: CATSRDQGPSTDTQYF.

V is TRBV18 and J is TRBJ1-4, with 11 bases matching TRBD1. There are 14 residues in the CDR3. Germline V gene lookup returns CDR1 KGHSH and CDR2 LQKENI. The V and J ends lost 6 bases and 8 bases, in that order; junction bases with no gene match: 5. CDR3 region: CASSRTGGDEKLFF. The CDR3 DNA sequence: TGTGCCAGCTCGCGGACAGGGGGCGACGAAAAACTGTTTTTT.

The J gene is TRBJ2-2, the V gene TRBV11-2; a weak D match, TRBD1 (5 bases). Germline V gives CDR1 SGHAT, CDR2 FQNNGV. Trimming left V 4 bases short and J 5 bases short, with 17 bases between. The CDR3 is made up of 16 amino acids. The CDR3 nucleotides read TGTGCCAGCAGCTCACGGCTAGACAGCTTGACCGGGGAGCTGTTTTTT. Translation: CASSSRLDSLTGELFF.

The chain links TRBV4-2 to TRBJ2-1; 9 bases are a match to TRBD1. J gave up 6 bases and V 4 bases, and 7 bases lay outside the gene matches. CDR1 is LGHNA, CDR2 YNFKEQ, per germline. The CDR3 extends over 15 amino acids. The CDR3 spells CASSRGTGKSNEQFF. The CDR3 DNA reads as TGTGCCAGCAGCCGGGGGACAGGGAAATCCAATGAGCAGTTCTTC.

This chain links TRBV7-9 with TRBJ1-2, with a weak D call TRBD1 (5 bases). V lost 4 bases and J lost 0, with 6 bases in between. The CDR3 has 13 amino acids. Germline V CDR1 and CDR2: SEHNR, FQNEAQ (reference sequence). CDR3: CASSSRANYGYTF. CDR3 DNA sequence: TGTGCCAGCAGCTCCAGGGCTAACTATGGCTACACCTTC.

V gene TRBV18 combines with J gene TRBJ2-5; D is uncertain. CDR3 length: 13 amino acids. Trimming removed 3 bases from V and 0 bases from J, with 5 bases in between. The germline V gene has CDR1 KGHSH and CDR2 LQKENI. As DNA, the CDR3 is TGTGCCAGCTCACCCATGTACCAAGAGACCCAGTACTTC. Translated: CASSPMYQETQYF.

J is TRBJ1-4 and V is TRBV25-1; D not certain. The CDR3 has 15 residues. V was pared by 2 bases and J by 4 bases, with 11 bases between. Looked up from germline, CDR1 is MGHDK and CDR2 is SYGVNS. The chain's CDR3 is CASSEQQPFNEKLFF. The CDR3 coding sequence is TGTGCCAGCAGTGAACAACAGCCCTTTAATGAAAAACTGTTTTTT.

The table lists this clone with a few counts. The rearrangement joins TRBV27 to TRBJ2-1; 12 nucleotides match TRBD2. V lost 8 bases and J lost 5; bases outside the gene matches: 4. Germline assignment: CDR1 MNHEY and CDR2 SMNVEV (reference sequence). The CDR3 runs to 14 residues. The CDR3, as DNA: TGTGCCAGCCGACTAGCGGGGGCAAACAATGAGCAGTTCTTC. It yields the protein CASRLAGANNEQFF.

This rearrangement joins TRBV19 to TRBJ2-7; D may be TRBD1 (6 bases). The germline V gene encodes CDR1 LNHDA and CDR2 SQIVND (reference sequence). The CDR3 is made up of 15 amino acids. V was pared by 3 bases and J by 2 bases, with 14 bases between. The CDR3 sequence is CASSITVGQPYEQYF. CDR3 bases: TGTGCCAGTAGTATTACAGTTGGACAGCCCTACGAGCAGTACTTC.

The CDR3 DNA is TGCGCCAGCAGTAGATCGACTAGCGGGGGAGATACGCAGTATTTT. Protein: CASSRSTSGGDTQYF. This rearrangement joins TRBV5-1 to TRBJ2-3; TRBD2 aligns across 12 bases. The trim removed 5 bases at V and 5 bases at J, leaving 6 bases unmatched. The CDR3 contains 15 residues. Germline loops: CDR1 SGHRS, CDR2 YFSETQ.

The chain has TRBV5-4 and TRBJ2-3; possibly TRBD2 for D (5 bases). This CDR3 contains 14 residues. Germline V gene data show CDR1 as SGHNT and CDR2 as YYREEE (reference sequence). Trimming removed 4 bases from V and 1 base from J, with 10 bases in between. The CDR3 reads CASSPDWGTDTQYF. The CDR3 region has the DNA TGTGCCAGCAGCCCGGACTGGGGCACAGATACGCAGTATTTT. The variable domain in full, with the rest retrieved from reference TRBV5-4 and TRBJ2-3, is ETGVTQSPTHLIKTRGQQVTLRCSSQSGHNTVSWYQQALGQGPQFIFQYYREEENGRGNFPPRFSGLQFPNYSSELNVNALELDDSALYLCASSPDWGTDTQYFGPGTRLTVL.

V usage is TRBV27 and J usage is TRBJ1-1; no reliable D call. The CDR3 has 13 residues. Germline V gives CDR1 MNHEY, CDR2 SMNVEV (reference sequence). Between the trimmed V and J ends, which lost 2 bases and 5 bases, there was a span of 9 bases. Here the CDR3 DNA reads TGTGCCAGCAGTTTACAGGTTGGGACTGAAGCTTTCTTT. Its translation is CASSLQVGTEAFF.